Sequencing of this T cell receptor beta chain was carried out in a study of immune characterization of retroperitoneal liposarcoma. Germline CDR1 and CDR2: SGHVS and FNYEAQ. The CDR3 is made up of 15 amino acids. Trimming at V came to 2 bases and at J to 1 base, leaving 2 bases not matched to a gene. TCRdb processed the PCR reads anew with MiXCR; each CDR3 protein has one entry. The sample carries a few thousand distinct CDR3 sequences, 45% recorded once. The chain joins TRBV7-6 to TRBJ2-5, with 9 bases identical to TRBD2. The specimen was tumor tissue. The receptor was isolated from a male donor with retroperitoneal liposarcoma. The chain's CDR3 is CASSLSGRTQETQYF. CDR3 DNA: TGTGCCAGCAGCTTAAGCGGGAGGACCCAAGAGACCCAGTACTTC.